The next 14 T cell receptor beta chains were all read from a single sample in a study of cytomegalovirus exposure and HLA in healthy donors. Vbeta (60) and Jbeta (13) primers were used in the PCR. Libraries were prepared by immunoSEQ multiplex PCR; TCRdb keeps only in-frame clonotypes and omits some of them. The sample lists 85,000 to 100,000 clones, around four fifths occurring once. The specimen sequenced was PBMCs. The receptors were sampled from a man aged 50-60 years in good health and CMV-seropositive.

The CDR3 loop is CASSPDRVYEQYF. The CDR3 coding sequence is TGTGCCAGCTCACCGGACAGAGTCTACGAGCAGTACTTC. The V and J genes are TRBV18 and TRBJ2-7; TRBD1 might be the D (6 bases). Trimming cost V 3 bases and J 3 bases, with 9 bases left between them. The CDR3 contains 13 residues. From germline, CDR1 is KGHSH and CDR2 LQKENI.

This sequence joins TRBV6-5 and TRBJ2-1, with TRBD1 matching over 7 bases. Germline trimming cut 0 bases from V and 5 bases from J; bases unmatched to any gene: 1. This CDR3 contains 14 residues. Germline-derived CDR1 and CDR2 are MNHEY and SVGAGI. CDR3 sequence: CASSYSTGNNEQFF. The CDR3 DNA reads as TGTGCCAGCAGTTACTCGACAGGGAACAATGAGCAGTTCTTC.

This chain connects TRBV5-6 to TRBJ2-3, with D possibly being TRBD2 (6 bases). There are 16 residues in the CDR3. The ends were cut back, 6 bases at V and 0 bases at J, with 17 bases in the middle. Germline V gene data show CDR1 as SGHDT and CDR2 as YYEEEE. CDR3 amino acids: CASMGGTQTSTDTQYF. In DNA, the CDR3 is TGTGCCAGCATGGGCGGGACGCAGACTAGCACAGATACGCAGTATTTT.

This clone was recorded a few times. The chain recombines TRBV7-3 with TRBJ2-3, with 8 bases aligning to TRBD1. J lost 0 bases, V lost 5 bases, and 4 bases had no gene match. The CDR3 covers 15 residues. CDR1 and CDR2 (germline): SGHTA, FQGTGA. The CDR3: CASSNGQGSTDTQYF. CDR3 coding DNA: TGTGCCAGCAGCAACGGACAGGGAAGCACAGATACGCAGTATTTT.

The chain joins TRBV28 to TRBJ2-2; 8 bases are a match to TRBD2. Germline V lookup: CDR1 MDHEN, CDR2 SYDVKM. The junction had 6 bases not matched to a gene; V was cut back by 6 bases and J by 9 bases. The CDR3 is 13 residues long. The CDR3 spells CASRPGGRRELFF. DNA of the CDR3: TGTGCCAGCAGGCCGGGGGGGCGAAGGGAGCTGTTTTTT.

This clone was counted once. For the CDR3, the DNA is TGTGCCAGCAGCCCCATAGATTCTGGAAACACCATATATTTT. Protein product: CASSPIDSGNTIYF. The V call is TRBV7-6, the J call TRBJ1-3, with D unresolved. CDR1 and CDR2 from the germline V gene are SGHVS and FNYEAQ. Trimming removed 5 bases at V and 1 base at J, with 9 bases between. The CDR3 runs to 14 residues.

A note on this clone: The sample has other DNA sequences that encode this CDR3 too. The chain joins TRBV2 to TRBJ2-7; 8 nucleotides match TRBD1. The V and J ends lost 6 bases and 0 bases, in that order; junction bases with no gene match: 7. This CDR3 has 15 residues. Germline assignment: CDR1 SNHLY and CDR2 FYNNEI. The CDR3 sequence is CASRRTGPSSYEQYF. In nucleotides, the CDR3 is TGTGCCAGCAGAAGGACAGGGCCCAGCTCCTACGAGCAGTACTTC.

The chain combines TRBV6-1 with TRBJ1-5; possibly TRBD1 for D (5 bases). CDR1 is MNHNS and CDR2 is SASEGT in the germline V gene. Trimming stripped 3 bases from V and 11 bases from J, with 8 bases between. The CDR3 covers 11 residues. CDR3 amino acids: CASSEGPSQHF. CDR3 DNA sequence: TGTGCCAGCAGTGAGGGGCCGTCCCAGCATTTT.

The gene calls are TRBV4-2 and TRBJ2-3; 15 nucleotides match TRBD2. The CDR3 extends over 18 amino acids. The germline V gene has CDR1 LGHNA and CDR2 YNFKEQ. J gave up 5 bases and V 1 base, and 7 bases lay outside the gene matches. CDR3 loop: CASSQAPGLAGGRDTQYF. The CDR3 region has the DNA TGTGCCAGCAGCCAAGCACCTGGACTAGCGGGGGGGAGAGATACGCAGTATTTT.

This chain connects TRBV4-1 to TRBJ2-3, with TRBD2 matching 11 bases. V shed 4 bases and J 3 bases; nucleotides not matched to a gene: 18. The CDR3 is made up of 20 amino acids. Germline V gives CDR1 MGHRA, CDR2 YSYEKL. CDR3 in DNA: TGCGCCAGCAGCCCCCTGGGAGTTAGCGGGGGGGCCAAGTCAACAGATACGCAGTATTTT. Translating gives CASSPLGVSGGAKSTDTQYF.

J is TRBJ1-5 and V is TRBV6-6, with 11 bases aligning to TRBD1. The CDR3 contains 15 residues. The germline gives CDR1 MNHNY, CDR2 SVGAGI (reference sequence). Trimming cost V 2 bases and J 8 bases; bases outside gene matches: 5. CDR3: CASSYLGQGVKPQHF. Written as DNA, the CDR3 is TGTGCCAGCAGTTACCTGGGACAGGGGGTTAAGCCCCAGCATTTT.

This clone was seen a few times. V gene TRBV7-2 combines with J gene TRBJ2-7; 10 bases align to TRBD2. Looked up from germline, CDR1 is SGHTA and CDR2 is FQGNSA. Germline trimming cut 5 bases from V and 5 bases from J; bases unmatched to any gene: 6. CDR3 length: 14 residues. This chain's CDR3 is CASSPGLAVHEQYF. CDR3 sequence (DNA): TGTGCCAGCAGCCCTGGACTAGCGGTCCACGAGCAGTACTTC.

The chain carries TRBV7-3 and TRBJ1-6, with 9 positions matching TRBD1. Per germline, CDR1 SGHTA and CDR2 FQGTGA. This CDR3 has 18 amino acids. J gave up 7 bases and V 5 bases, and 15 bases lay outside the gene matches. CDR3 in DNA: TGTGCCAGCAGCGGGGACAGGGAAGCGGCTAAACTAAATTCACCCCTCCACTTT. It yields the protein CASSGDREAAKLNSPLHF. The full variable domain, in which reference TRBV7-3 and TRBJ1-6 provide the parts outside the CDR3, is GAGVSQTPSNKVTEKGKYVELRCDPISGHTALYWYRQSLGQGPEFLIYFQGTGAADDSGLPNDRFFAVRPEGSVSTLKIQRTERGDSAVYLCASSGDREAAKLNSPLHFGNGTRLTVT.

J is TRBJ1-2 and V is TRBV7-2; D remains unclear. The germline V gene encodes CDR1 SGHTA and CDR2 FQGNSA. The V gene lost 3 bases and the J gene lost 8 bases, with 10 bases spanning the gap. CDR3 size: 12 residues. As DNA, the CDR3 is TGTGCCAGCAGCTTGATTACGAGGGGCTACACCTTC. Amino acids: CASSLITRGYTF.